This TCR beta chain was profiled in a study of T cells in Graves' hyperthyroidism and ophthalmopathy. Overall study: Before any treatment, at initial diagnosis, peripheral blood was collected.

As regards this clonotype: Antigen unknown.

Amplification of TCR beta CDR3 regions used RNA as the template. An initial round of RT-PCR targeting the TCR CDR3 relied on the HTBI primer set. TCRdb re-called the multiplex PCR reads through MiXCR, storing one row per CDR3 protein. The sample lists 650,000 to 750,000 distinct CDR3 sequences, 14% seen once, with about a tenth in the top ten. Whole-study findings and limits: Most thyroid clonotypes with frequency above 0.001 were detected in blood.

The PBMCs were sourced from fresh peripheral blood (around 9.9 ml). The CDR3 is 13 amino acids. From germline, CDR1 is MGHRA and CDR2 YSYEKL. Trimming removed 4 bases from V and 6 bases from J, with 11 bases in between. The chain employs TRBV4-1 and TRBJ2-3; D might be TRBD2 (6 bases). The sequencing sample was made of blood. This receptor was obtained from a woman aged 18-29 years with Graves' hyperthyroidism. The CDR3 region has the DNA TGCGCCAGCAGCCCACCTACTAGCGATACGCAGTATTTT. It specifies CASSPPTSDTQYF.